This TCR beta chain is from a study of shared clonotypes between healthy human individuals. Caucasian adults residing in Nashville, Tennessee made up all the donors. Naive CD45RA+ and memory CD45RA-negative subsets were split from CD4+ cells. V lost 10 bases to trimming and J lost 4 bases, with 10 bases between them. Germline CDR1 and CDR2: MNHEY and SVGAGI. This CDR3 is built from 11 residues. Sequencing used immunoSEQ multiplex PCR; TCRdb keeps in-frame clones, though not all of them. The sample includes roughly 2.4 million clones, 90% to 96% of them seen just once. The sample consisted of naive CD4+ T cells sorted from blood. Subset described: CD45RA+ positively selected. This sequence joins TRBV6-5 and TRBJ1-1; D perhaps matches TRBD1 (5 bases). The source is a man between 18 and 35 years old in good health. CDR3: CATQGFTEAFF. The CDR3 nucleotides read TGTGCCACTCAGGGTTTCACTGAAGCTTTCTTT.